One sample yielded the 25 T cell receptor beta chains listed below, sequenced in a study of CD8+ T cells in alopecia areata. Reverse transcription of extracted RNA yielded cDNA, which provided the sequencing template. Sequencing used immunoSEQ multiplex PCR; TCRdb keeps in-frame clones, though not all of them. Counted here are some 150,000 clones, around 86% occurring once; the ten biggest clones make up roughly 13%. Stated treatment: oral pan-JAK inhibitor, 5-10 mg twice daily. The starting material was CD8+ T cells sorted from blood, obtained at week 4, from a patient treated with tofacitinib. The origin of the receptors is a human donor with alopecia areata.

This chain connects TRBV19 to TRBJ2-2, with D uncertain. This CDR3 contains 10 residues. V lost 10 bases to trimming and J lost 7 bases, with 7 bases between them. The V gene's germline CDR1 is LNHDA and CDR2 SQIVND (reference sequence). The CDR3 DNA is TGTGCCACCGCAGGCGGGGAGCTGTTTTTT. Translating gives CATAGGELFF.

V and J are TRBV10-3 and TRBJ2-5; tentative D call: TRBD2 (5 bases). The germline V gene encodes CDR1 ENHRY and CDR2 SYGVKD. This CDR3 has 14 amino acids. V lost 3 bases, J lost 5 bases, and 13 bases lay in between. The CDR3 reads CAISDPYGEETQYF. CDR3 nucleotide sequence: TGTGCCATCAGTGACCCGTATGGGGAGGAGACCCAGTACTTC.

CDR3 sequence: CASSPSYEQYF. DNA of the CDR3: TGTGCCAGCAGCCCGAGTTACGAGCAGTACTTC. This chain uses TRBV11-2 with TRBJ2-7; D unclear. The CDR3 loop spans 11 amino acids. The V gene's germline CDR1 is SGHAT and CDR2 FQNNGV. The V and J ends lost 5 bases and 4 bases respectively, with 6 bases between them.

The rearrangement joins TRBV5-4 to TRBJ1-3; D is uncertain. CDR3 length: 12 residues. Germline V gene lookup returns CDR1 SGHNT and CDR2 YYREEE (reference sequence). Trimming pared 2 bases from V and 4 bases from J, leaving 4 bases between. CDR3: CASSFEGNTIYF. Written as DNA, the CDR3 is TGTGCCAGCAGCTTTGAGGGAAACACCATATATTTT.

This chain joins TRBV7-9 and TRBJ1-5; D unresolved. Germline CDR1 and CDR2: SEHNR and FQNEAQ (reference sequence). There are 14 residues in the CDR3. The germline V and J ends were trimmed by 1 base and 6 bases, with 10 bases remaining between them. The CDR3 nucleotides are TGTGCCAGCAGCTTAGGGGAGGTTCTTCAGCCCCAGCATTTT. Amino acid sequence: CASSLGEVLQPQHF. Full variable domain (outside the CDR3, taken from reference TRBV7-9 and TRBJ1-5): DTGVSQNPRHKITKRGQNVTFRCDPISEHNRLYWYRQTLGQGPEFLTYFQNEAQLEKSRLLSDRFSAERPKGSFSTLEIQRTEQGDSAMYLCASSLGEVLQPQHFGDGTRLSIL.

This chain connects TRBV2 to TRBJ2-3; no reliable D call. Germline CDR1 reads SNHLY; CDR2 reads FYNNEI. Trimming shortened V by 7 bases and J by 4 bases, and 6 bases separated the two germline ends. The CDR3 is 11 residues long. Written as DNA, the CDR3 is TGTGCCAGCAATCAGGCAGATACGCAGTATTTT. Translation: CASNQADTQYF.

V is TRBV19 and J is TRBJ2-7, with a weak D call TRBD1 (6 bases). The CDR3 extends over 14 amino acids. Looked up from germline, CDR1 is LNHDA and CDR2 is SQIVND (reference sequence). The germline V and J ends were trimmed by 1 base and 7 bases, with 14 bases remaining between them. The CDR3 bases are TGTGCCAGTAGTATAGGATCGGACAGTGGGGAGCAGTACTTC. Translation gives CASSIGSDSGEQYF.

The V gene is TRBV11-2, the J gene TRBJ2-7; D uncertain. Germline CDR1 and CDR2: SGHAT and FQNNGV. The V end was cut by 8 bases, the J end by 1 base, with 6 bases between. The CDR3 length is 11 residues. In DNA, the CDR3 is TGTGCCAGCGAGGCATCCTACGAGCAGTACTTC. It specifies CASEASYEQYF.

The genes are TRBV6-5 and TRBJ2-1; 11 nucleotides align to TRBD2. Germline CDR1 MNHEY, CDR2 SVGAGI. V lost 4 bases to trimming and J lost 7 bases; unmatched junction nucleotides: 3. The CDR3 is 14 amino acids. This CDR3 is CASSLAGGPNEQFF. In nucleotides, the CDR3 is TGTGCCAGCAGTTTAGCGGGGGGGCCGAATGAGCAGTTCTTC.

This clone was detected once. Here the CDR3 DNA reads TGTGCCAGCAGTTTGGGAACAGGGACCTACAATGAGCAGTTCTTC. It encodes CASSLGTGTYNEQFF. The V and J genes are TRBV27 and TRBJ2-1, with a possible D match to TRBD1 (6 bases). CDR1 and CDR2 (germline): MNHEY, SMNVEV (reference sequence). This CDR3 comprises 15 residues. V was shortened by 3 bases and J by 2 bases, with 11 bases between the two germline ends.

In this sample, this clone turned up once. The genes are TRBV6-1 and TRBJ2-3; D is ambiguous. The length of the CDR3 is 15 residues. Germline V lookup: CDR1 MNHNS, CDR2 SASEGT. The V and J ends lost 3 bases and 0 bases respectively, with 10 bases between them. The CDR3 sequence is CASSDTPGSTDTQYF. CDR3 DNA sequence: TGTGCCAGCAGTGACACCCCGGGTAGCACAGATACGCAGTATTTT.

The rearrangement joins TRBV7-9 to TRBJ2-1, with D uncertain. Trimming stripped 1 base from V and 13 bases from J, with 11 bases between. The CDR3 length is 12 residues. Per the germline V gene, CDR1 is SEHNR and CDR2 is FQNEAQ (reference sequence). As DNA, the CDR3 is TGTGCCAGCAGCTTAGATTCCAGCGCTCAGTTCTTC. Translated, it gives CASSLDSSAQFF.

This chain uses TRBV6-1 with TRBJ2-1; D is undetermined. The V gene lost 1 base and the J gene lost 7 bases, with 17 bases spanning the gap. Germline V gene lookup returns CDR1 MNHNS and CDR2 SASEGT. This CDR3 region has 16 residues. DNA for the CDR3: TGTGCCAGCAGTGAAGACTCCTTATCAGGTTTAAATGAGCAGTTCTTC. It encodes CASSEDSLSGLNEQFF.

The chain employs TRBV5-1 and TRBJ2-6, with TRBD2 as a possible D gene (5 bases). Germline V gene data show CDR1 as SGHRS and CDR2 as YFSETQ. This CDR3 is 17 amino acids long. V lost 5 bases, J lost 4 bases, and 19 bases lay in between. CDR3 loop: CASRRVWDLSGANVLTF. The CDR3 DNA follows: TGCGCCAGCAGGCGGGTTTGGGATCTCTCCGGGGCCAACGTCCTGACTTTC.

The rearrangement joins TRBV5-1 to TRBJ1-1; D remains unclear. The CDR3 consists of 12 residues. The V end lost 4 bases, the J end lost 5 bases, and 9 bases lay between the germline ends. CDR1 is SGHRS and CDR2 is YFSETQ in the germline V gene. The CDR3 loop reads CASSPLGTEAFF. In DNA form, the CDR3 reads TGCGCCAGCAGCCCTTTGGGGACTGAAGCTTTCTTT.

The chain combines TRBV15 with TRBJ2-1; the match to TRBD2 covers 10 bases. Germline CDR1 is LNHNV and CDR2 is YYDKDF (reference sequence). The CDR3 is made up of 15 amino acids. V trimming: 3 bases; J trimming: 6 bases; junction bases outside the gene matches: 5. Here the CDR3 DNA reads TGTGCCACCAGCAGCAGCGGGAGGGCCCTCAATGAGCAGTTCTTC. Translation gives CATSSSGRALNEQFF.

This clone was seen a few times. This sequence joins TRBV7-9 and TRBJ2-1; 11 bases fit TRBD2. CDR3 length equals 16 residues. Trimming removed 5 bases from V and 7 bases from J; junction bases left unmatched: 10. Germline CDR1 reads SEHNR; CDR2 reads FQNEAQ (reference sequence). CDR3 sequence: CASSPTSGGRRNEQFF. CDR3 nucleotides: TGTGCCAGCAGCCCAACTAGCGGGGGCCGACGGAATGAGCAGTTCTTC.

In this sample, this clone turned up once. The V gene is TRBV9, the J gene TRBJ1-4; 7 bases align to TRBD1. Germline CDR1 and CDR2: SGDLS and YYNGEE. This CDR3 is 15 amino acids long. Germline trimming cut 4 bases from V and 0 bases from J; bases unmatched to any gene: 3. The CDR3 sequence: CASSTGQTTNEKLFF. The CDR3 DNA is TGTGCCAGCAGCACGGGACAGACAACTAATGAAAAACTGTTTTTT.

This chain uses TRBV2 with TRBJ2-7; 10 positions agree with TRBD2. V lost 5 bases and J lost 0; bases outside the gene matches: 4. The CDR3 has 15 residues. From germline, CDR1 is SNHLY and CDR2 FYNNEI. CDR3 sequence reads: CASSPLAGSSYEQYF. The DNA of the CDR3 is TGTGCCAGCAGTCCACTAGCGGGGAGCTCCTACGAGCAGTACTTC.

CDR3 residues: CASSLVIAGADTQYF. The CDR3 DNA is TGCGCCAGCAGCTTGGTAATAGCGGGGGCAGATACGCAGTATTTT. The J gene is TRBJ2-3, the V gene TRBV5-1, with 9 bases that match TRBD2. Germline CDR1 and CDR2: SGHRS and YFSETQ. Trimming cost V 0 bases and J 4 bases; bases outside gene matches: 3. The CDR3 has 15 amino acids.

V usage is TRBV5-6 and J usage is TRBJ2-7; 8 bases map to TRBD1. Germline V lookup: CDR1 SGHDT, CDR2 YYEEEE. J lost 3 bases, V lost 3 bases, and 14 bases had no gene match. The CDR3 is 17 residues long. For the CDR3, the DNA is TGTGCCAGCAGCTCCCCCCTTTGGGGACAGGCGAGCTACGAGCAGTACTTC. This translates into CASSSPLWGQASYEQYF.

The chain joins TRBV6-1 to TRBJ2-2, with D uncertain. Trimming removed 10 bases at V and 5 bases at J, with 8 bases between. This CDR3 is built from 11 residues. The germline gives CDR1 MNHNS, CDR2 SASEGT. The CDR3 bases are TGTGCCATCCTCGGAACCGGGGAGCTGTTTTTT. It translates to CAILGTGELFF.

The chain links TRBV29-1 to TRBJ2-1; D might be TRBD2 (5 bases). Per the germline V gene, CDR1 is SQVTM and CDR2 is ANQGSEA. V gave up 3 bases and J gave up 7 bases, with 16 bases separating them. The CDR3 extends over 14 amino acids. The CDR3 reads CSVEPGLGENEQFF. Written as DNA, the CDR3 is TGCAGCGTTGAGCCGGGGTTGGGTGAAAATGAGCAGTTCTTC.

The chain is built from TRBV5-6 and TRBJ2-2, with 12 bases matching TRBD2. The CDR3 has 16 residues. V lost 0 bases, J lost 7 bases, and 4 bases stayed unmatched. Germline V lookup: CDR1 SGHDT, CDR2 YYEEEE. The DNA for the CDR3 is TGTGCCAGCAGCTTGGGACTAGCGGGAGAAGTCGGGGAGCTGTTTTTT. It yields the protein CASSLGLAGEVGELFF.

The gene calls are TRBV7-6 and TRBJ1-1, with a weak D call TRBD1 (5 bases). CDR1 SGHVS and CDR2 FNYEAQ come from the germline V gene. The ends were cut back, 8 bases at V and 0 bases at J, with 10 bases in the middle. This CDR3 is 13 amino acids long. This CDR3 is CASQGNLNTEAFF. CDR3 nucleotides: TGTGCCAGCCAGGGAAACCTGAACACTGAAGCTTTCTTT.